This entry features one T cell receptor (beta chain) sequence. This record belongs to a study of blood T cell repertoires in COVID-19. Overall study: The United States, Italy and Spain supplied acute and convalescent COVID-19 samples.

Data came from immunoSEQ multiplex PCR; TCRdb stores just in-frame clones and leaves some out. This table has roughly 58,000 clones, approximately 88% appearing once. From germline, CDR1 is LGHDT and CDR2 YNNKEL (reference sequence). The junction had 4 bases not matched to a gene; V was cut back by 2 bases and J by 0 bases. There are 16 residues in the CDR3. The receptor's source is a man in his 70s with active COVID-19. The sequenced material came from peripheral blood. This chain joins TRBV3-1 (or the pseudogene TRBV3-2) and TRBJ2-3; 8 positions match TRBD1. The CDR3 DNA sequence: TGTGCCAGCAGCCAACCAGGGGGCCCAAGCACAGATACGCAGTATTTT. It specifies CASSQPGGPSTDTQYF.